The clone carrying this T cell receptor (beta chain) was seen a handful of times. TCRdb keeps only in-frame clones here, not all; method: immunoSEQ multiplex PCR. This table holds roughly 120,000 clones, approximately 90% found once. The record originates from a study of T cell responses to AZD1222 COVID-19 vaccine. Trimming left V 5 bases short and J 0 bases short, with 17 bases between. Germline V gene sequence: CDR1 MNHEY, CDR2 SMNVEV (reference sequence). The CDR3 extends over 16 amino acids. This specimen was peripheral blood, taken on day 0 of AZD1222 vaccination. The TCR comes from an adult in good health. The chain joins TRBV27 to TRBJ2-7; D is unresolved. Written as DNA, the CDR3 is TGTGCCAGCAGTGCAGAAGGGCTACTTAGCTCCTACGAGCAGTACTTC. Encoded protein: CASSAEGLLSSYEQYF.